The sequence of this T cell receptor (beta chain) was determined in a study of identical twins. Overall study findings and caveats: Invariant cells of the MAIT and iNKT types might have partly distorted the zero-insertion analyses.

Template switching, a step in the protocol, added a universal primer site, and cDNA carried unique molecular identifiers. Each CDR3 protein gets one entry after TCRdb re-called the 5' RACE reads with MiXCR. This sample has some 600,000 distinct CDR3 sequences, with about 7% found just once. The length of the CDR3 is 14 residues. The V end lost 1 base, the J end lost 2 bases, and 8 bases lay between the germline ends. This clonotype was counted many times. Antigen specificity is unknown. These data are also associated with another study on yellow fever vaccine responses in identical twins.

The TCR originated in a woman between 18 and 30 years old in good health. The sample comprised PBMCs. This sequence joins TRBV12-3 or TRBV12-4 and TRBJ2-5; no reliable D call. The CDR3 sequence: CASSLGYEQETQYF. CDR3 nucleotide sequence: TGTGCCAGCAGTTTAGGGTACGAACAAGAGACCCAGTACTTC.